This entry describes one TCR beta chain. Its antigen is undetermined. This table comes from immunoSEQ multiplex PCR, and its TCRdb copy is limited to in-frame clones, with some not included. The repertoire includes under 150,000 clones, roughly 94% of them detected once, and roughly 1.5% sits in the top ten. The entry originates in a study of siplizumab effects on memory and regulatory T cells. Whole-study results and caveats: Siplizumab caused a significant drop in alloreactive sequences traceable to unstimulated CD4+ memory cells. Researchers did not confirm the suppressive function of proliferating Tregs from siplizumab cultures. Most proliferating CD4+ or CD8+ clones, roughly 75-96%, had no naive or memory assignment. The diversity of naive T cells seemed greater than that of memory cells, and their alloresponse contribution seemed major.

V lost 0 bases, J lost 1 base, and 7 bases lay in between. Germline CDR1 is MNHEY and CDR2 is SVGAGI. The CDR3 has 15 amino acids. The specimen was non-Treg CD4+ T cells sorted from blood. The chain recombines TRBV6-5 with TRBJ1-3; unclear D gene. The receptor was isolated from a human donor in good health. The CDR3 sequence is CASSYSGLSGNTIYF. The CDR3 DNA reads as TGTGCCAGCAGTTACTCTGGGTTATCTGGAAACACCATATATTTT.